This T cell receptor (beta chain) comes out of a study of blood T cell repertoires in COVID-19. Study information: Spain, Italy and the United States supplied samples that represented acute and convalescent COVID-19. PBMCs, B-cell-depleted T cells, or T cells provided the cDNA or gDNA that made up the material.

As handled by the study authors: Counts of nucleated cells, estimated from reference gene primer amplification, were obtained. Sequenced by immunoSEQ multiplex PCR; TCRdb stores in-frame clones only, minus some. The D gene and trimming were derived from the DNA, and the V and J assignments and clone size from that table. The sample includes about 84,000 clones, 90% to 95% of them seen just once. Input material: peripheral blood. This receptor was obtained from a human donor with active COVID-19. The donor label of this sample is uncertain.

CDR3: CASSPGQGSNYGYTF. In nucleotides, the CDR3 is TGTGCCAGCAGCCCGGGACAGGGCTCTAACTATGGCTACACCTTC. V and J are TRBV11-2 and TRBJ1-2, with 9 bases matching TRBD1. Trimming removed 5 bases from V and 0 bases from J; junction bases left unmatched: 4. The CDR3 has 15 residues. Germline lookup yields CDR1 SGHAT and CDR2 FQNNGV.